The T cell receptor (beta chain) under discussion was sequenced for a study of blood T cell repertoires in COVID-19. Study-level background: Samples representing acute and convalescent COVID-19 were sourced from the United States, Italy and Spain. PBMCs, B-cell-depleted T cells, or T cells provided the cDNA or gDNA that made up the material.

Per the study methods: Reference gene primer amplification gave nucleated cell count estimates. Method: immunoSEQ multiplex PCR; TCRdb's copy keeps in-frame clones and lacks some. Clone size and the V and J calls come from that table; the DNA yielded D and trimming. Among 62,000 or so clones, about 86% were seen once, and the ten largest hold approximately 1.4%. Germline assignment: CDR1 MGHRA and CDR2 YSYEKL. The CDR3 is 15 amino acids. Trimming took off 3 bases at V and 6 bases at J, with 12 bases between the two ends. The chain has TRBV4-1 and TRBJ1-6; D may be TRBD1 (5 bases). This receptor was identified in a woman aged 60 to 75 with acute or convalescent COVID-19. The specimen was peripheral blood. CDR3 residues: CASSQPAGINSPLHF. Here the CDR3 DNA reads TGCGCCAGCAGCCAGCCGGCAGGGATTAATTCACCCCTCCACTTT.